The table lists the clone carrying this T cell receptor (beta chain) with a count of one. Some clones are missing from TCRdb's copy, which holds only in-frame ones; the method was immunoSEQ multiplex PCR. The table lists about 120,000 clones, 85% to 90% of them singletons. The source of the sample is a study of blood T cell repertoires in COVID-19. CDR1 is KGHSH and CDR2 is LQKENI in the germline V gene. The ends lost 3 bases at V and 3 bases at J; junction bases unmatched: 4. CDR3 length: 15 amino acids. This receptor was obtained from a man aged 70-80 years with active or convalescent COVID-19. The gene calls are TRBV18 and TRBJ2-2; TRBD2 matches at 7 bases. Sequences were obtained from peripheral blood. CDR3 amino acids: CASSPQGGDTGELFF. For the CDR3, the DNA is TGTGCCAGCTCACCTCAGGGAGGGGACACCGGGGAGCTGTTTTTT.